The clone carrying this T cell receptor beta chain was seen ten or more times. The data were obtained in a study of T-cell reconstitution after alpha-beta-depleted transplantation in children. CDR3 length: 14 residues. The germline V and J ends were trimmed by 6 bases and 5 bases, with 14 bases remaining between them. Germline V CDR1 and CDR2: MNHEY, SMNVEV (reference sequence). The library targeted TCRbeta and was prepared with unique molecular identifiers. Via MiXCR, TCRdb re-called the PCR reads, giving one row per CDR3 protein. This sample yields under 140,000 distinct CDR3 sequences, of which 10% are seen a single time; roughly 8% belongs to the top ten.

This sequence was found in a human donor who donated a stem cell graft to a child with acute lymphoblastic leukemia. J is TRBJ1-5 and V is TRBV27; D is possibly TRBD1 (6 bases). Sample: PBMCs from the stem cell graft donor, taken from the stem cell graft. For the CDR3, the DNA is TGTGCCAGCAGCCCTAACAGGGTTGATCAGCCCCAGCATTTT. It translates to CASSPNRVDQPQHF.